The table lists the clone carrying this T cell receptor beta chain with a count of one. Germline assignment: CDR1 MNHEY and CDR2 SVGAGI. The CDR3 extends over 11 amino acids. The ends were cut back, 6 bases at V and 11 bases at J, with 14 bases in the middle. This sample was taken from a study of blood T cell repertoires in COVID-19. Original processing notes: The assay estimated nucleated cells by amplifying reference gene primers. Profiling relied on immunoSEQ multiplex PCR, and the TCRdb table lists in-frame clones only, not all of them. The V and J calls and clone size are taken from that table; D and trimming were inferred from the DNA. The sample has tens of thousands of clones; around nine tenths are singletons.

The chain carries TRBV6-5 and TRBJ2-7, with D tentatively TRBD1 (5 bases). The sequencing sample was made of peripheral blood. This sequence originates from a man older than 75 with acute or convalescent COVID-19. The CDR3 DNA is TGTGCCAGCAGCCGCTCAGGGCAGAAGTACTTC. Translation gives CASSRSGQKYF.